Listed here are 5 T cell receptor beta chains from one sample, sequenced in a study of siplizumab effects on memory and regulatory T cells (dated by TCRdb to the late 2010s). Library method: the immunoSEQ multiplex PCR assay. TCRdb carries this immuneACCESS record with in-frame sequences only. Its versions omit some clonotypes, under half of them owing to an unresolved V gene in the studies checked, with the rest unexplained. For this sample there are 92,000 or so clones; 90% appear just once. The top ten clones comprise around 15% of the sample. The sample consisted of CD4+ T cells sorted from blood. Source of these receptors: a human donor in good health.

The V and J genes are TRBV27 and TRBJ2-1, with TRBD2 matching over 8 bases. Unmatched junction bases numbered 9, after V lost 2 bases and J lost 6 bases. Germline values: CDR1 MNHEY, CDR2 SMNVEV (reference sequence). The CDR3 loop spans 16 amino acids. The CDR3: CASSLGAGAKSNEQFF. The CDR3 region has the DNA TGTGCCAGCAGTTTAGGAGCGGGGGCTAAAAGCAATGAGCAGTTCTTC.

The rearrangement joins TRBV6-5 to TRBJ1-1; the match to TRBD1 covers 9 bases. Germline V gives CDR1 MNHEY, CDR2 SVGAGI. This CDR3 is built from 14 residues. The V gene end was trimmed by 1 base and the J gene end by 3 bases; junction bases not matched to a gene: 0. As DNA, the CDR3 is TGTGCCAGCAGTTACTGGGACAGGGACACTGAAGCTTTCTTT. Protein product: CASSYWDRDTEAFF.

The CDR3 sequence: CASSSYNEQFF. For the CDR3, the DNA is TGTGCCAGCAGCTCCTACAATGAGCAGTTCTTC. This rearrangement joins TRBV14 to TRBJ2-1; D uncertain. CDR1 SGHDN and CDR2 FVKESK come from the germline V gene. The ends were cut back, 5 bases at V and 1 base at J, with 0 bases in the middle. The CDR3 extends over 11 amino acids.

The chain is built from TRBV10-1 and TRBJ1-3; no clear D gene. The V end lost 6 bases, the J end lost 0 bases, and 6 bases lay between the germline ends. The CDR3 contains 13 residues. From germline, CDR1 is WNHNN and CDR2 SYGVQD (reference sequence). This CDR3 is CASRGGSGNTIYF. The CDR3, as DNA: TGCGCCAGCAGAGGTGGCTCTGGAAACACCATATATTTT.

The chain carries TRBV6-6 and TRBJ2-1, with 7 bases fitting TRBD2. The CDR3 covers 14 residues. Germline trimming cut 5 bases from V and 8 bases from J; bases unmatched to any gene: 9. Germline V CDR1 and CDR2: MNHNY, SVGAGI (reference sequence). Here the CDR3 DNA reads TGTGCCAGCAGTAGGTCTAGCGGTGGTTATGAGCAGTTCTTC. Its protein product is CASSRSSGGYEQFF.